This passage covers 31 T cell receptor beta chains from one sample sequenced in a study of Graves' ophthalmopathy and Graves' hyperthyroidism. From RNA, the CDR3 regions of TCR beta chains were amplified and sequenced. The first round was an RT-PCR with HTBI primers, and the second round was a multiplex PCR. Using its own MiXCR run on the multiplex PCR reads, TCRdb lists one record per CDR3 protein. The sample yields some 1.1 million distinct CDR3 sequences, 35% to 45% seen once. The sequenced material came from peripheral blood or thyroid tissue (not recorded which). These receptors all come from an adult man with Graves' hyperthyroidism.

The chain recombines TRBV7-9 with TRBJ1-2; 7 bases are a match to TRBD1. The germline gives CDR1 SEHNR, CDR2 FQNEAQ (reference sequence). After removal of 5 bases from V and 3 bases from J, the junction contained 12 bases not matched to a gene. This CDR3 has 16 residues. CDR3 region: CASSATGTENYYGYTF. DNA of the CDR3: TGTGCCAGCAGCGCAACCGGGACAGAAAACTACTATGGCTACACCTTC.

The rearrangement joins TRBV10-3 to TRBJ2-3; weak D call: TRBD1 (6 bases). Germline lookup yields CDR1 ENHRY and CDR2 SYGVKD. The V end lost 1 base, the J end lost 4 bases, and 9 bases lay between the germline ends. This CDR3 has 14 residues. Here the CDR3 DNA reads TGTGCCATCAGTGAGTGGCAGGGGTCAGATACGCAGTATTTT. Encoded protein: CAISEWQGSDTQYF.

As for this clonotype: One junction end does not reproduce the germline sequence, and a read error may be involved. In DNA, the CDR3 is TGTGCCAGCAGTTCCCGAATCACCGGGGAAAAACTGTTTTTT. It translates to CASSSRITGEKLFF. V is TRBV10-3 and J is TRBJ1-4; D ambiguous. The CDR3 extends over 14 amino acids. CDR1 and CDR2 from the germline V gene are ENHRY and SYGVKD.

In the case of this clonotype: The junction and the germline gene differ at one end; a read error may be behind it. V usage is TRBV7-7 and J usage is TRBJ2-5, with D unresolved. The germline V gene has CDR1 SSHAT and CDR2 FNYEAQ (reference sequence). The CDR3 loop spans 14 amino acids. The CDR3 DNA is TGTGCCAGCAGCGTGGCGCCGGATCAAGAGACCCAGCACTTC. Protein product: CASSVAPDQETQHF.

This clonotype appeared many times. CDR3 bases: TGTGCCAGCACCGCAGACAGGGATCGGCGGGAGACCCAGTACTTC. It is translated as CASTADRDRRETQYF. The chain uses TRBV6-5 and TRBJ2-5; 7 bases line up with TRBD1. CDR1 and CDR2 (germline): MNHEY, SVGAGI. This CDR3 contains 15 residues. After removal of 7 bases from V and 5 bases from J, the junction contained 13 bases not matched to a gene.

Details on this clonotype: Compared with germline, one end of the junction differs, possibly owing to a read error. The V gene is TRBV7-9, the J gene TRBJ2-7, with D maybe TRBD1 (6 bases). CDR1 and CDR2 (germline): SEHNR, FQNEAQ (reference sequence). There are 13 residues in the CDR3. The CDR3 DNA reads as TGTGCCAGCAGCGAAGGGGACACCCAACGTCGGAACTTC. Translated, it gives CASSEGDTQRRNF.

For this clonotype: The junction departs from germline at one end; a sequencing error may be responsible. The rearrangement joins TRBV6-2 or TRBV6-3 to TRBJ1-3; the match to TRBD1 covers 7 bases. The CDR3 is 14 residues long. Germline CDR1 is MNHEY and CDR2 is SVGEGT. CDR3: CAISYSGQGNTIYF. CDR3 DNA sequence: TGTGCCATCAGTTACTCGGGACAGGGAAACACCATATATTTT.

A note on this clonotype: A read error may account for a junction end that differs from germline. This CDR3 is CAVSETNGQGGCEQYF. The CDR3 DNA reads as TGTGCCGTCAGTGAGACGAACGGACAGGGAGGGTGCGAGCAGTACTTC. The chain links TRBV10-3 to TRBJ2-7, with TRBD1 as a possible D gene (8 bases). Germline-derived CDR1 and CDR2 are ENHRY and SYGVKD. The CDR3 has 16 residues.

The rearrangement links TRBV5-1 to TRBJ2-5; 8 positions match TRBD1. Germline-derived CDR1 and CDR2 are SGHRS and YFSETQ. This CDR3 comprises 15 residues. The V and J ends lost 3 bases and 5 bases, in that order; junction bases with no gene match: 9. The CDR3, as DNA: TGCGCCAGCAGCTCCAACGGACAGGGTAGGGAGACCCAGTACTTC. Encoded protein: CASSSNGQGRETQYF.

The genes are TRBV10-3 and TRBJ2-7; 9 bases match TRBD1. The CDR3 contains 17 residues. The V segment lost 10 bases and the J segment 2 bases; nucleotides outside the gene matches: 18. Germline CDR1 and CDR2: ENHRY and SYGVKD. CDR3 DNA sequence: TGTGCCAGCACCAGAAACCACCCGGGACAGGGAGCCTACGAGCAGTACTTC. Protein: CASTRNHPGQGAYEQYF.

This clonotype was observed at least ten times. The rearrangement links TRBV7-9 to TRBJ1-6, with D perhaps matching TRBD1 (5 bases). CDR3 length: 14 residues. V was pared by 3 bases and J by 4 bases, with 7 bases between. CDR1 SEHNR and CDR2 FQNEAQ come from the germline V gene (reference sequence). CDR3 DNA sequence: TGTGCCAGCAGCTTCGACAGATATAATTCACCCCTCCACTTT. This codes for CASSFDRYNSPLHF. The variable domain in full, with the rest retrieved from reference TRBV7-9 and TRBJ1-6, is DTGVSQNPRHKITKRGQNVTFRCDPISEHNRLYWYRQTLGQGPEFLTYFQNEAQLEKSRLLSDRFSAERPKGSFSTLEIQRTEQGDSAMYLCASSFDRYNSPLHFGNGTRLTVT.

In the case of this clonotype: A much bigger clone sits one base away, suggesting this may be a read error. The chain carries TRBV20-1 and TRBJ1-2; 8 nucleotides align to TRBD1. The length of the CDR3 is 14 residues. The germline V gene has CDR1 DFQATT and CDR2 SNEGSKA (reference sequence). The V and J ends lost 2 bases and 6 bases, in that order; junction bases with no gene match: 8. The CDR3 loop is CSARPRTGTHGYTF. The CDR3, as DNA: TGCAGTGCTAGACCCCGGACAGGGACCCATGGCTACACCTTC.

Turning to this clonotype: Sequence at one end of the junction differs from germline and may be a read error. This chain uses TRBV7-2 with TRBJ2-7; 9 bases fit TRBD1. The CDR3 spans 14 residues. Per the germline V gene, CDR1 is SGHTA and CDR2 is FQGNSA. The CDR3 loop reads CASSLQGASSEQYF. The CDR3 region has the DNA TGTGCCAGCAGCCTACAGGGGGCCTCCTCCGAGCAGTACTTC.

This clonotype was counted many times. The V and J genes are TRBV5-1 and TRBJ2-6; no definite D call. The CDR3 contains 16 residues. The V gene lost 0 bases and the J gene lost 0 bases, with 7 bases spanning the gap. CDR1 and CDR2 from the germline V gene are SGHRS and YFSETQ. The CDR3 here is CASSLGRSSGANVLTF. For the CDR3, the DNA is TGCGCCAGCAGCTTGGGCAGGTCCTCTGGGGCCAACGTCCTGACTTTC.

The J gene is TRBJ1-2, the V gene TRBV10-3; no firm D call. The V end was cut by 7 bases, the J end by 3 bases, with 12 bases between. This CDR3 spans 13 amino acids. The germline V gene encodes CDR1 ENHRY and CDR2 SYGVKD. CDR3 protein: CAITGGGHYGYTF. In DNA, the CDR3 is TGTGCCATCACCGGAGGTGGGCACTATGGCTACACCTTC.

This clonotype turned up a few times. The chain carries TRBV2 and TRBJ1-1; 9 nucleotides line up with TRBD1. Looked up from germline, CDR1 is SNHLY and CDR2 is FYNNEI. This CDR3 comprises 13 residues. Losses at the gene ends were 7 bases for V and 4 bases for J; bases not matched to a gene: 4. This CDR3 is CASNRGLGTEAFF. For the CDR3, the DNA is TGTGCCAGCAACAGGGGGCTTGGCACTGAAGCTTTCTTT.

The CDR3 spells CASSDRQAGTNTGELFF. The CDR3 DNA sequence: TGTGCCAGCAGTGATCGGCAGGCTGGGACGAACACCGGGGAGCTGTTTTTT. The chain has TRBV2 and TRBJ2-2, with D uncertain. This CDR3 comprises 17 residues. The germline V gene has CDR1 SNHLY and CDR2 FYNNEI. Trimming pared 3 bases from V and 0 bases from J, leaving 14 bases between.

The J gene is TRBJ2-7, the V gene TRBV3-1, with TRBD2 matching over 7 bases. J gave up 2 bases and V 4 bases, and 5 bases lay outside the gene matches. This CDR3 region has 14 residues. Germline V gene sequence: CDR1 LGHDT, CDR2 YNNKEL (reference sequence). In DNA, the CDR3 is TGTGCCAGCAGCCGGCGGCGGGAGACCTACGAGCAGTACTTC. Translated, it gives CASSRRRETYEQYF.

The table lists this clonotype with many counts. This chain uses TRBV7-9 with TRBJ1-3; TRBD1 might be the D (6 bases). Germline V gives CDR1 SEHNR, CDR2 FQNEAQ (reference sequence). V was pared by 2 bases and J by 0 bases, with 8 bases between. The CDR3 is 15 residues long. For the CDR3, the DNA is TGTGCCAGCAGCTTACAGGGGAACTCTGGAAACACCATATATTTT. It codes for CASSLQGNSGNTIYF.

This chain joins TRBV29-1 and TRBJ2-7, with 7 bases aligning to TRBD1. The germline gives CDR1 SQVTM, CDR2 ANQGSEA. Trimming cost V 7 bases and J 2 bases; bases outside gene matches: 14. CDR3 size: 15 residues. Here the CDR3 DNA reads TGCAGCGCTAGGGGACAGTCGTCACCGCCCTACGAGCAGTACTTC. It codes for CSARGQSSPPYEQYF.

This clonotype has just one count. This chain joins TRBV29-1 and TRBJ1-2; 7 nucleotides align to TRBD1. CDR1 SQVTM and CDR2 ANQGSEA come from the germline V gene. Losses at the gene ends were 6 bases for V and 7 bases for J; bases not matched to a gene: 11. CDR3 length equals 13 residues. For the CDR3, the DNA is TGCAGCGTGGGGGACAGACCTAAGGCTGGCTACACCTTC. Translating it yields CSVGDRPKAGYTF.

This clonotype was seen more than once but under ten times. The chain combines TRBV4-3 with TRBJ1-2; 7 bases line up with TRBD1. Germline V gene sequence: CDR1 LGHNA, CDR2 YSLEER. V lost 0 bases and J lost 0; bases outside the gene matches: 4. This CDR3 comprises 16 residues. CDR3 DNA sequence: TGCGCCAGCAGCCAAGACGGGACAGCAGCTAACTATGGCTACACCTTC. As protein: CASSQDGTAANYGYTF.

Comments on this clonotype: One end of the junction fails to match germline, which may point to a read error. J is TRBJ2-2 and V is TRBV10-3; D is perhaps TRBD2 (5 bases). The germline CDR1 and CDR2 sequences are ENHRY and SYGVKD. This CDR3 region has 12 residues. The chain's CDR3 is CATLVDTGELSW. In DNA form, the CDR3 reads TGTGCCACCTTAGTTGACACCGGGGAGCTGTCTTGG.

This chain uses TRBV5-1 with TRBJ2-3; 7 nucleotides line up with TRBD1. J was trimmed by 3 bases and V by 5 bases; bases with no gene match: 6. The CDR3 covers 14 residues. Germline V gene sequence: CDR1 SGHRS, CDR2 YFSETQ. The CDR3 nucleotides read TGCGCCAGCAGACCCGGGACAGCAACAGATACGCAGTATTTT. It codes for CASRPGTATDTQYF.

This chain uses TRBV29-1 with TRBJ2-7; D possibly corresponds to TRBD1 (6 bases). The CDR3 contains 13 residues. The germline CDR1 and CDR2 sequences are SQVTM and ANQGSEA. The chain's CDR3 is CASGTRRSYEQYF. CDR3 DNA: TGCGCCTCCGGGACACGGAGATCCTACGAGCAGTACTTC.

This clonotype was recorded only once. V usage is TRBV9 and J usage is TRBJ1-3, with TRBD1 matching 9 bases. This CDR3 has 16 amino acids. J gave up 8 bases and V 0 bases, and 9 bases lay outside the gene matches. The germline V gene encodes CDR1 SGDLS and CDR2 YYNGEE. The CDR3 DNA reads TGTGCCAGCAGCGTAGAGACAGGGGGAGGGCGGGACACCATATATTTT. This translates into CASSVETGGGRDTIYF.

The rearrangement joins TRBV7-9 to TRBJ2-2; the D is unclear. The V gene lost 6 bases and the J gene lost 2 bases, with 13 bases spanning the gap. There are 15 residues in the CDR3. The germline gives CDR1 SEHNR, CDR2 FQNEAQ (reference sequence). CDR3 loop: CASSYSPDNTGELFF. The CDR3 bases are TGTGCCAGCAGTTATTCCCCAGACAACACCGGGGAGCTGTTTTTT.

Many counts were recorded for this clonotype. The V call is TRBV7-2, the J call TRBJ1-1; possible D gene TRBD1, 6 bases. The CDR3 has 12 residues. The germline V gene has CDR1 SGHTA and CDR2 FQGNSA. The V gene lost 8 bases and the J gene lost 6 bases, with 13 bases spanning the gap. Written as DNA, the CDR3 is TGTGCCAGCGGCAGGGGAGGGGCTGAAGCTTTCTTT. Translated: CASGRGGAEAFF.

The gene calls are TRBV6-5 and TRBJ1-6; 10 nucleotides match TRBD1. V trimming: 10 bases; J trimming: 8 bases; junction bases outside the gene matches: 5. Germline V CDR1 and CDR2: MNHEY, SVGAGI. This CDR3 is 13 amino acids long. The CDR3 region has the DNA TGTGCCACCACGACAGGGGGCCATTCACCCCTCCACTTT. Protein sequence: CATTTGGHSPLHF.

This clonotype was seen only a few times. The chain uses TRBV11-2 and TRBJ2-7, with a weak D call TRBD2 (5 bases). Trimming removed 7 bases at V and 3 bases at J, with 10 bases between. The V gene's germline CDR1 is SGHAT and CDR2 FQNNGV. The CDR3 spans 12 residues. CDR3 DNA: TGTGCCAGCAATATGGCGGGCTACGAGCAGTACTTC. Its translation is CASNMAGYEQYF.

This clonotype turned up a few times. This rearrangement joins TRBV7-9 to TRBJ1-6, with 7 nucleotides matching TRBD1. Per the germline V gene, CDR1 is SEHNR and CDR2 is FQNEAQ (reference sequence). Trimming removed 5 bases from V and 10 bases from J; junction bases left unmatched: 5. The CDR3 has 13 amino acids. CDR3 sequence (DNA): TGTGCCAGCAGCCCGGGACAGTTATCACCCCTCCACTTT. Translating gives CASSPGQLSPLHF.